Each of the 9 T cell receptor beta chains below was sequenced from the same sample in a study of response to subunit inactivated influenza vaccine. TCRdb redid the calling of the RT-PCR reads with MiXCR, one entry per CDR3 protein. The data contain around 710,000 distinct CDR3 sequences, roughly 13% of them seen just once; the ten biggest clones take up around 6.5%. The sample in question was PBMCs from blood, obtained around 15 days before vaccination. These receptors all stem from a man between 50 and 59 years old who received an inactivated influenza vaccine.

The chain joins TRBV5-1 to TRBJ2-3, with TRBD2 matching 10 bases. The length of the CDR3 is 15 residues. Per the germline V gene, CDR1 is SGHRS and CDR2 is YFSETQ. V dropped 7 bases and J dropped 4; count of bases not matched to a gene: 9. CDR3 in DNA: TGCGCCAGCGGGCCAGCGGGAGGGGGATCAGATACGCAGTATTTT. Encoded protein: CASGPAGGGSDTQYF.

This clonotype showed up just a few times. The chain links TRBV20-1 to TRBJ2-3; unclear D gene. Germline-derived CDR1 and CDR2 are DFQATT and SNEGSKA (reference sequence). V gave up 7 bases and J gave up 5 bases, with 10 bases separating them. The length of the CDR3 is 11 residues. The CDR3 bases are TGCAGTGAATCATGGGGAGATACGCAGTATTTT. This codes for CSESWGDTQYF.

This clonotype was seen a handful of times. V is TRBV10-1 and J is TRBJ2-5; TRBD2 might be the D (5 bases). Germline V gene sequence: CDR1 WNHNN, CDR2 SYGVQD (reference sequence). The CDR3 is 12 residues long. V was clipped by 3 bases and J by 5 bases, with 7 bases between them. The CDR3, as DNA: TGCGCCAGCAGTGACACGGGGGAGACCCAGTACTTC. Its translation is CASSDTGETQYF.

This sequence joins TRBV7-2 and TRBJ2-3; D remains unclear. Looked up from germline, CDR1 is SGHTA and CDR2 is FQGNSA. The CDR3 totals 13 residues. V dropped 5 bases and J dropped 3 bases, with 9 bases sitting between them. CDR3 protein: CASSRYRTDTQYF. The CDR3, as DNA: TGTGCCAGCAGCAGATACAGAACAGATACGCAGTATTTT.

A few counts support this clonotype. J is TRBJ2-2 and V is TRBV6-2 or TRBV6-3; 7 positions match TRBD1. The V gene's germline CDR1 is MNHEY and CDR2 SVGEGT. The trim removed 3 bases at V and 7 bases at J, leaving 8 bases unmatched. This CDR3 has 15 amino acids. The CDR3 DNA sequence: TGTGCCAGCAGTTATGGCGACAGGGTCTTCGGGGAGCTGTTTTTT. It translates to CASSYGDRVFGELFF.

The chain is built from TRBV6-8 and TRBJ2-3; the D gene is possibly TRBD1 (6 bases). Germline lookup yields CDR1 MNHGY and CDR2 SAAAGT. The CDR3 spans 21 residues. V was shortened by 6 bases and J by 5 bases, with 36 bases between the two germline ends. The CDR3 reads CASSTPRKEPGHRPTEDTQYF. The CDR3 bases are TGTGCCAGCAGCACTCCCCGGAAAGAGCCGGGACACAGACCCACGGAAGATACGCAGTATTTT.

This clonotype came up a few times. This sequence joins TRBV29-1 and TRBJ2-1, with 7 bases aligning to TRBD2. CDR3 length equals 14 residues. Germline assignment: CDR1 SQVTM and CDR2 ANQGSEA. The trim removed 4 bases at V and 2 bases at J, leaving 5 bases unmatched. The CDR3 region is CSVASSGTYNEQFF. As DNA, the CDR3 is TGCAGCGTTGCATCCAGCGGGACCTACAATGAGCAGTTCTTC.

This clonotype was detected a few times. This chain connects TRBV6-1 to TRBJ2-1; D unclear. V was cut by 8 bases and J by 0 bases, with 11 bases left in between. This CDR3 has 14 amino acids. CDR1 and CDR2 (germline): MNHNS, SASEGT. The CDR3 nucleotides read TGTGCCAGCCTGGGAACGAGCTCCTACAATGAGCAGTTCTTC. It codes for CASLGTSSYNEQFF.

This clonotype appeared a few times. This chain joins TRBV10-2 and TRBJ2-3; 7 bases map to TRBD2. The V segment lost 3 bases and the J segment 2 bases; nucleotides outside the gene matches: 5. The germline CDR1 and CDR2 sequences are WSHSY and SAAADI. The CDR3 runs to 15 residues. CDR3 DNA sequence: TGCGCCAGCAGTGACTTGCGGGAGCCCACAGATACGCAGTATTTT. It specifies CASSDLREPTDTQYF.